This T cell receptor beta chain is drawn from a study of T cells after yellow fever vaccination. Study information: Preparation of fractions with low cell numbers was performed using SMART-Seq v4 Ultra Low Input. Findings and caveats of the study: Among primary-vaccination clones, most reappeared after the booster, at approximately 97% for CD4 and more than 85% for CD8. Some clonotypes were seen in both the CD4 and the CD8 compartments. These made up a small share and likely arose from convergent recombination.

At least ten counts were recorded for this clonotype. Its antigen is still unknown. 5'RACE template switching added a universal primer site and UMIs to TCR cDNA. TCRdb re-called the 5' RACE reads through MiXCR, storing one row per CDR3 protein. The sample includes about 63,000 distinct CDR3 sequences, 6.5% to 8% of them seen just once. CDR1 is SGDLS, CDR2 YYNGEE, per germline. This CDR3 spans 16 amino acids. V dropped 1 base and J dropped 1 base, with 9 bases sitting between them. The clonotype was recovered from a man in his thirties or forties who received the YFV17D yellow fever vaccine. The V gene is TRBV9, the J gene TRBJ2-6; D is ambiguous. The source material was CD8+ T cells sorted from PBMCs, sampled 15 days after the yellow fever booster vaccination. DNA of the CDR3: TGTGCCAGCAGCGTAAGTGAAGGGTCTGGGGCCAACGTCCTGACTTTC. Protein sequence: CASSVSEGSGANVLTF. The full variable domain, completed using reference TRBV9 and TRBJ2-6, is DSGVTQTPKHLITATGQRVTLRCSPRSGDLSVYWYQQSLDQGLQFLIQYYNGEERAKGNILERFSAQQFPDLHSELNLSSLELGDSALYFCASSVSEGSGANVLTFGAGSRLTVL.